The 2 T cell receptor beta chains below all came from one sample that was sequenced in a study of CD8 T cells in ankylosing spondylitis. From the 5' RACE reads, TCRdb called clonotypes with MiXCR, one entry per CDR3 protein. The sample carries 200,000 to 300,000 distinct CDR3 sequences, approximately 12% recorded once. What was sequenced was blood, either unsorted or a sorted T cell fraction (not recorded which). The receptor set was obtained from a male donor with ankylosing spondylitis or in good health (not recorded which).

This clonotype was counted a few times. The chain carries TRBV7-3 and TRBJ2-7; possibly TRBD1 or TRBD2 for D (6 bases each). CDR1 and CDR2 from the germline V gene are SGHTA and FQGTGA. There are 15 residues in the CDR3. V dropped 2 bases and J dropped 4 bases, with 15 bases sitting between them. The CDR3 loop is CASSLVGGAEYEQYF. The CDR3 DNA sequence: TGTGCCAGCAGCTTAGTCGGGGGCGCGGAGTACGAGCAGTACTTC. Supplemented by reference TRBV7-3 and TRBJ2-7, the full variable domain reads GAGVSQTPSNKVTEKGKYVELRCDPISGHTALYWYRQSLGQGPEFLIYFQGTGAADDSGLPNDRFFAVRPEGSVSTLKIQRTERGDSAVYLCASSLVGGAEYEQYFGPGTRLTVT.

In its sample, this clonotype was seen many times. The genes are TRBV7-2 and TRBJ2-7; 8 positions match TRBD1. The CDR3 length is 15 residues. The V and J ends lost 5 bases and 3 bases, in that order; junction bases with no gene match: 9. Germline CDR1 reads SGHTA; CDR2 reads FQGNSA. This chain's CDR3 is CASSRQGSPNYEQYF. In DNA, the CDR3 is TGTGCCAGCAGCAGACAGGGGTCCCCGAACTACGAGCAGTACTTC.